The clone carrying this T cell receptor (beta chain) occurred many times. Antigen specificity is unknown. The sample belongs to a study of T cells in Graves' hyperthyroidism and ophthalmopathy. Study summary: Before treatment of any kind, peripheral blood was taken at initial diagnosis. Findings of the study overall: Separation of ophthalmopathy from stable hyperthyroidism was achieved by a 13 V-J model.

Amplification targeted TCR beta CDR3 regions from RNA transcripts. A set of HTBI primers served as the primers for a first-round RT-PCR of the TCR CDR3. TCRdb passed the multiplex PCR reads through MiXCR, listing each CDR3 protein once. The sample includes about 350,000 distinct CDR3 sequences, more than 11% of them seen just once. There are 13 residues in the CDR3. Germline V gene sequence: CDR1 MNHEY, CDR2 SMNVEV (reference sequence). V dropped 9 bases and J dropped 0 bases, with 12 bases sitting between them. Those patients with uncontrolled infection, other autoimmune disease, pregnancy or lactation were excluded.

The specimen sequenced was blood. The J gene is TRBJ2-7, the V gene TRBV27, with D hard to call. The source of this sequence is a woman in her twenties or thirties with Graves' hyperthyroidism. The CDR3 bases are TGTGCCAGTAAGAAGGTGAGCTCCTACGAGCAGTACTTC. Translating gives CASKKVSSYEQYF.